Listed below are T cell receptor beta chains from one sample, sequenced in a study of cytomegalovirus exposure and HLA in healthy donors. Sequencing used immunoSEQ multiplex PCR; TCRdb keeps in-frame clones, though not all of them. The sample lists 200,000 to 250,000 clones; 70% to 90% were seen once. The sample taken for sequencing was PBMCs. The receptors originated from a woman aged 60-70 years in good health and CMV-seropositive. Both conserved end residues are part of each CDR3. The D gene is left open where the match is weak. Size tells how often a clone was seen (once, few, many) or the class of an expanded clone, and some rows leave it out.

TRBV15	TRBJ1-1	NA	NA	TGTGCCACCAGCAGAGATCGCGGGGGGACGATGAACACTGAAGCTTTCTTT	CATSRDRGGTMNTEAFF
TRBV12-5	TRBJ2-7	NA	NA	TGTGCTAGTGGTTTGGCCTCAACTAGGAGTTCCTACGAGCAGTACTTC	CASGLASTRSSYEQYF
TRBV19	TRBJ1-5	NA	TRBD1	TGTGCCAGTAGTACCGGACAGGGGGTCGATCAGCCCCAGCATTTT	CASSTGQGVDQPQHF
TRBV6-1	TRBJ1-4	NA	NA	TGTGCCACCGTGGACAGCCTAGGAGAAAAACTGTTTTTT	CATVDSLGEKLFF
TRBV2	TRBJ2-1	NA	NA	TGTGCCAGCAGTGAAAGGACTATTTACAATGAGCAGTTCTTC	CASSERTIYNEQFF
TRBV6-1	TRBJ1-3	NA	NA	TGTGCCAGCATGGAAACGCCCGGGACTGGAAACACCATATATTTT	CASMETPGTGNTIYF
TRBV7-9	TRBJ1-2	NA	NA	TGTGCCAGCAGCTTTGGGGAGGGTCACTATGGCTACACCTTC	CASSFGEGHYGYTF
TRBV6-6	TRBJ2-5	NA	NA	TGTGCCAGCAGTTTACTTGCGGAGACCCAGTACTTC	CASSLLAETQYF
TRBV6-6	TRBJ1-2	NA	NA	TGTGCCAGCAGCCCTGACAGCTATGGCTACACCTTC	CASSPDSYGYTF
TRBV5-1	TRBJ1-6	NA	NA	TGCGCCAGCAGCTTGGACAGCCGGAATTCACCCCTCCACTTT	CASSLDSRNSPLHF
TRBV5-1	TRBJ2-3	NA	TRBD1	TGCGCCAGCAGAGTTGGACAGGGGGCAACAGATACGCAGTATTTT	CASRVGQGATDTQYF
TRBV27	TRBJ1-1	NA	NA	TGTGCCAGCAGAACTGAGGGTCGGGGCACTGAAGCTTTCTTT	CASRTEGRGTEAFF
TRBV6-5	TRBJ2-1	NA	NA	TGTGCCAGTTGTGGGGGGGCGTCCTACAATGAGCAGTTCTTC	CASCGGASYNEQFF
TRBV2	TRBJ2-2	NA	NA	TGTGCCAGCACCTATAGGGGATCCACCGGGGAGCTGTTTTTT	CASTYRGSTGELFF
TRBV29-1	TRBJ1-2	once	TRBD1	TGCAGCGGGGGACAGTCGAGCGGTGGCTACACCTTC	CSGGQSSGGYTF
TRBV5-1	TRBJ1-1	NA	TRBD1	TGCGCCAGCAGCTGGGGACAGACGAGGGCTGAAGCTTTCTTT	CASSWGQTRAEAFF
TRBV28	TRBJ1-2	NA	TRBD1	TGTGCCAGCAGGGTAACAGGGGGCAATGGCTACACCTTC	CASRVTGGNGYTF
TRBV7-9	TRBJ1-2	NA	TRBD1	TGTGCCAGCAGCAACAGACAGGGAGGCTATGGCTACACCTTC	CASSNRQGGYGYTF
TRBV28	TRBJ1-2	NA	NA	TGTGCCAGCAGGCTCGGTGCTACCAACTATGGCTACACCTTC	CASRLGATNYGYTF
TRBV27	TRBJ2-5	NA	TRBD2	TGTGCCAGCAGGCCAACTAGCGGCCAAGAGACCCAGTACTTC	CASRPTSGQETQYF
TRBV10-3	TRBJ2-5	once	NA	TGTGCCATCAGTGATGGTTTGGGTACAGGGAAAGAGACCCAGTACTTC	CAISDGLGTGKETQYF
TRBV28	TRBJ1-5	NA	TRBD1	TGTGCCAGCATAAGGCGGGGGGGTGACAGGGTTCAGCCCCAGCATTTT	CASIRRGGDRVQPQHF
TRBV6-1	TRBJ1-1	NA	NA	TGTGCCAGCGGGCGGGGAGGGAACACTGAAGCTTTCTTT	CASGRGGNTEAFF
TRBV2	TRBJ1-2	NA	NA	TGTGCCAGCAGTGAAAGGCAGGATGGCTACACCTTC	CASSERQDGYTF
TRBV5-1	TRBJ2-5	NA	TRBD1	TGCGCCAGCAGCTTGGACAGACAGGGGGCTCTCGTCCTCCAAGAGACCCAGTACTTC	CASSLDRQGALVLQETQYF
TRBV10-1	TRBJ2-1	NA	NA	TGCGCCAGCAGTGAGTTACGGGGAGGACCCGGTGAGCAGTTCTTC	CASSELRGGPGEQFF
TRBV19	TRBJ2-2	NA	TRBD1	TGTGCCAGTAGTATGCCCGACAGGGATTGGGGGGAGCTGTTTTTT	CASSMPDRDWGELFF
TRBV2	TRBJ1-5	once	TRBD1	TGTGCCAGCAACACCCTACAGGGGGGCAATCAGCCCCAGCATTTT	CASNTLQGGNQPQHF
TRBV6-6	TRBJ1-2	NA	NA	TGTGCCAGCAGTTACGATCAGGCCCCCTATGGCTACACCTTC	CASSYDQAPYGYTF
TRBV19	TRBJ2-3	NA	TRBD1	TGTGCCAGTAGTCTATCCGGGACAGGGGCGTCAGATACGCAGTATTTT	CASSLSGTGASDTQYF
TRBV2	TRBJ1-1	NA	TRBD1	TGTGCCAGCAGCAACAACCCAGGGACAGGGGACCCCACTGAAGCTTTCTTT	CASSNNPGTGDPTEAFF
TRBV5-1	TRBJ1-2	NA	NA	TGCGCCAGCAGCTTGGAGTGGACAGAAGGATATGGCTACACCTTC	CASSLEWTEGYGYTF
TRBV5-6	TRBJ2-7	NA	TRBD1	TGTGCCAGCAGCTTGGGACAGGGGGCGCGATACGAGCAGTACTTC	CASSLGQGARYEQYF
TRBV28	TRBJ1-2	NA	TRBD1	TGTGCCAGCGAAATGGGGGGACAGTCTATCGGGGGCTACACCTTC	CASEMGGQSIGGYTF
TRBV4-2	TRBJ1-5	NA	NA	TGTGCCAGCAGCCAACAGGGATTGGGGCAGCCCCAGCATTTT	CASSQQGLGQPQHF